The present T cell receptor beta chain was sequenced within a study of blood T cells in healthy people across ages. On this clonotype itself: This may arise from a read error, as a much more abundant clone is one base away.

Each donor gave about 9.3 milliliters of peripheral blood. The CDR3 is 12 amino acids. Trimming shortened V by 5 bases and J by 6 bases, and 9 bases separated the two germline ends. Germline V gives CDR1 SGHTA, CDR2 FQGNSA. Primers used in a second PCR of about 6 to 11 cycles were a sample-barcoded 5' primer and a J-beta primer mix. In TCRdb, the 5' RACE reads were re-called with MiXCR into one record per CDR3 protein. Among over a million distinct CDR3 sequences listed, under 45% were seen once. The TCR originated in a woman aged 60 to 75 in good health. This chain uses TRBV7-2 with TRBJ2-3, with unresolved D. Sequencing was performed on blood. CDR3 loop: CASSPGFDTQYF. The CDR3 DNA reads as TGTGCCAGCAGCCCCGGCTTTGATACGCAGTATTTT.